The 3 T cell receptor beta chains presented below share a single source sample, sequenced in a study of cytomegalovirus exposure and HLA in healthy donors. TCRdb's copy holds only in-frame clones and misses some; the assay was immunoSEQ multiplex PCR. Among around 300,000 clones, about 85% were seen once, and the ten largest hold over 1%. The sample was PBMCs. The receptors originated from a woman under 40 in good health and CMV-seropositive.

The rearrangement joins TRBV18 to TRBJ2-7, with D perhaps given as TRBD1 or TRBD2 (5 bases each). The ends were cut back, 3 bases at V and 4 bases at J, with 10 bases in the middle. Looked up from germline, CDR1 is KGHSH and CDR2 is LQKENI. The CDR3 spans 13 residues. CDR3 in amino acids: CASSPGANYEQYF. CDR3 coding DNA: TGTGCCAGCTCACCCGGGGCTAATTACGAGCAGTACTTC.

This sequence joins TRBV7-6 and TRBJ2-7; D call uncertain. V lost 1 base and J lost 7, with 26 bases in between. The germline CDR1 and CDR2 sequences are SGHVS and FNYEAQ. The CDR3 runs to 18 residues. The CDR3 loop is CASSLVGGGVFQGLEQYF. The DNA for the CDR3 is TGTGCCAGCAGCTTAGTTGGCGGCGGAGTCTTCCAAGGATTAGAGCAGTACTTC.

This clone was observed a single time. This chain joins TRBV28 and TRBJ1-1, with D possibly matching TRBD1 (6 bases). Germline CDR1 and CDR2: MDHEN and SYDVKM. Deletions cut 6 bases from V and 0 bases from J, with 11 bases between. The CDR3 contains 14 residues. Written as DNA, the CDR3 is TGTGCCAGCAGCCAGGACAGCATGAACACTGAAGCTTTCTTT. Residues: CASSQDSMNTEAFF.